A selection of T cell receptor beta chains follows, all from one sample in a study of Ad26.COV2.S vaccination and SARS-CoV-2 variants. Produced via immunoSEQ multiplex PCR; TCRdb's table is partial and in-frame only. The sample carries about 350,000 clones, 75% to 90% recorded once. The sequences come from peripheral blood, collected in a trial of Ad26.COV2.S vaccine versus placebo. These receptors were taken from a person aged 18-60 years who received the Ad26.COV2.S COVID-19 vaccine or a placebo. Both conserved end residues are part of each CDR3. D genes are given only for firm matches. Where a row states a size, it is once, few, many or the class of an expanded clone; other rows omit it.

d_call j_call clone_size v_call cdr3_nt cdr3_aa
- TRBJ1-1 - TRBV14 TGTGCCAGCAGCCAAGAATACGGTGAGAACACTGAAGCTTTCTTT CASSQEYGENTEAFF
TRBD1 TRBJ1-6 few TRBV5-1 TGCGCCAGCAGCTTCTCCGGGACAGGAAATTCACCCCTCCACTTT CASSFSGTGNSPLHF
TRBD1 TRBJ1-2 few TRBV9 TGTGCCAGCAGCGTTGCGGACAGGGTGTCACACTATGGCTACACCTTC CASSVADRVSHYGYTF
- TRBJ1-2 once TRBV6-5 TGTGCCAGCAGTTACTCGTCGGGGGACGGTGGCTACACCTTC CASSYSSGDGGYTF
- TRBJ2-1 - TRBV7-2 TGTGCCAGCAGCTACCTGAATGAGCAGTTCTTC CASSYLNEQFF
- TRBJ1-3 - TRBV15 TGTGCCACCAGCAGAGGTTTGGGACCAACTGTGAAATCTGGAAACACCATATATTTT CATSRGLGPTVKSGNTIYF
- TRBJ1-2 - TRBV7-2 TGTGCCAGCAGCTTACTAGGGGGGAACTATGGCTACACCTTC CASSLLGGNYGYTF
- TRBJ2-7 - TRBV5-6 TGTGCCAGCAGCCTCCTAGAACAGTCCTACGAGCAGTACTTC CASSLLEQSYEQYF
- TRBJ1-3 - TRBV5-1 TGCGCCAGCAGCTTAGAGACCCCGAGCTCTGGAAACACCATATATTTT CASSLETPSSGNTIYF
- TRBJ1-3 - TRBV19 TGTGCCAGTAGTAATTTGGGACCGAACTCTGGAAACACCATATATTTT CASSNLGPNSGNTIYF
- TRBJ1-1 - TRBV28 TGTGCCAGCAACCAGGGGAGCACTGAAGCTTTCTTT CASNQGSTEAFF
TRBD1 TRBJ1-4 once TRBV9 TGTGCCAGCAGCGCCCGACAGGGGCGAAATGAAAAACTGTTTTTT CASSARQGRNEKLFF
- TRBJ2-1 - TRBV7-3 TGTGCCAGCAGTTTAGGTCCAGCAAACAATGAGCAGTTCTTC CASSLGPANNEQFF
TRBD1 TRBJ1-3 once TRBV7-9 TGTGCCAGCAGCCTGACAGGGGCGCACTCTGGAAACACCATATATTTT CASSLTGAHSGNTIYF
TRBD2 TRBJ2-7 - TRBV6-1 TGTGCCAGCAGTGAATTGGCGGCTAGCGGGATGGGGGAGCAGTACTTC CASSELAASGMGEQYF
- TRBJ1-1 - TRBV5-4 TGTGCCAGCAGCCCGGACCTGGTTGTGGGACGTCAGGCTTTCTTT CASSPDLVVGRQAFF
- TRBJ1-6 - TRBV28 TGTGCCAGCAGTCCCGCCAGGGGAGGGGGGAATTCACCCCTCCACTTT CASSPARGGGNSPLHF
- TRBJ2-7 - TRBV4-1 TGCGCCAGCAGCCAAGATCAAAGCAGGGGTCGGGAGCAGTACTTC CASSQDQSRGREQYF
TRBD1 TRBJ1-5 - TRBV7-2 TGTGCCAGCAGCTCACGGACAGGGGGGGGCAATCAGCCCCAGCATTTT CASSSRTGGGNQPQHF
TRBD1 TRBJ1-4 once TRBV23-1 TGCGCCAGCAGTCAGGGTCCAGGACAGGGGGCTAATAATGAAAAACTGTTTTTT CASSQGPGQGANNEKLFF
- TRBJ2-1 - TRBV7-9 TGTGCCAGCAGCTTAGACCCACTCCACTCCTACAATGAGCAGTTCTTC CASSLDPLHSYNEQFF
- TRBJ1-5 once TRBV2 TGTGCCAGCAGTGACTCTGGGTTTCAGCCCCAGCATTTT CASSDSGFQPQHF
- TRBJ1-1 once TRBV2 TGTGCCACCCAAGGGGATTCGGACAGCCGTGAAGCTTTCTTT CATQGDSDSREAFF
- TRBJ2-7 - TRBV29-1 TGCAGCGTTGAATTCGGCAGGGGCTACGAGCAGTACTTC CSVEFGRGYEQYF
TRBD2 TRBJ2-1 - TRBV27 TGTGCCAGCAGTTTAAGGGCTGGGACTAGCGGAAACAATGAGCAGTTCTTC CASSLRAGTSGNNEQFF
- TRBJ2-4 once TRBV27 TGTGCCAGCAGTTTAGAGGGTCCTGAAAACATTCAGTACTTC CASSLEGPENIQYF
TRBD1 TRBJ2-1 - TRBV24-1 TGTGCCACCAGTGATGTACCGGGACAGGGTAATGAGCAGTTCTTC CATSDVPGQGNEQFF
TRBD2 TRBJ2-5 - TRBV10-3 TGTGCCATCAGTGAATCCAGCGGGAACGGAGAGACCCAGTACTTC CAISESSGNGETQYF
TRBD1 TRBJ1-3 - TRBV3-1/TRBV3-2 TGTGCCAGCAGCCAGGCGGACAGGGCTGGAAACACCATATATTTT CASSQADRAGNTIYF
TRBD2 TRBJ2-2 - TRBV3-1/TRBV3-2 TGTGCCAGCAGCCAAGAGAGGGGGACTAGCGGGAGGGTGAACACCGGGGAGCTGTTTTTT CASSQERGTSGRVNTGELFF
TRBD1 TRBJ2-7 - TRBV5-1 TGCGCCAGCAGCTTCTCCGGGACAGCCTACGAGCAGTACTTC CASSFSGTAYEQYF
- TRBJ1-2 - TRBV4-3 TGCGCCAGCAGCCAAGTTCGTGGTTCGAGCTATGGCTACACCTTC CASSQVRGSSYGYTF
- TRBJ2-1 - TRBV27 TGTGCCAGCAGTTTGTCGGGGAACAATGAGCAGTTCTTC CASSLSGNNEQFF
- TRBJ2-7 - TRBV11-2 TGTGCCAGCAGCTTAGATCTGGGACGGAACTACGAGCAGTACTTC CASSLDLGRNYEQYF
- TRBJ1-6 - TRBV4-3 TGCGCCAGCAGCCAAGCGCGGCAGGAATCCTATAATTCACCCCTCCACTTT CASSQARQESYNSPLHF
TRBD2 TRBJ2-2 - TRBV2 TGTGCCAGCAGCTGGACTAGCGGGGACCCGAACACCGGGGAGCTGTTTTTT CASSWTSGDPNTGELFF
- TRBJ1-5 - TRBV7-9 TGTGCCAGCAGCTTAGGGGACACCCTAAATCAGCCCCAGCATTTT CASSLGDTLNQPQHF
TRBD1 TRBJ1-4 - TRBV19 TGTGCCAGTAGTATGGGACAGAGGAGTGAAAAACTGTTTTTT CASSMGQRSEKLFF
- TRBJ1-5 - TRBV10-3 TGTGCCATCAGTGAAGTCGGTAGCAATCAGCCCCAGCATTTT CAISEVGSNQPQHF
- TRBJ2-2 few TRBV9 TGTGCCAGCAGCGTATTCCTCGGGGAGCTGTTTTTT CASSVFLGELFF
TRBD1 TRBJ1-3 - TRBV25-1 TGTGCCAGCAATGCAGGGGGCTTGGGAAACACCATATATTTT CASNAGGLGNTIYF
- TRBJ1-5 few TRBV7-9 TGTGCCAGCAGCTCAGGCTTTAATCAGCCCCAGCATTTT CASSSGFNQPQHF
TRBD1 TRBJ2-3 once TRBV18 TGTGCCAGCTCACCATCAGGGACAGGGGGCATAAATACGCAGTATTTT CASSPSGTGGINTQYF
- TRBJ2-1 - TRBV28 TGTGCCAGCAGTTTCAGGGGAAGTTTGTATGAGCAGTTCTTC CASSFRGSLYEQFF
TRBD1 TRBJ1-4 - TRBV7-9 TGTGCCAGCAGCCGCGGACAGGAGGGGATTAATGAAAAACTGTTTTTT CASSRGQEGINEKLFF
- TRBJ1-5 - TRBV7-8 TGTGCCAGCAGCTCCGAACGGAATCAGCCCCAGCATTTT CASSSERNQPQHF
- TRBJ2-5 - TRBV28 TGTGCCAGCAGGCCAGCAGAGATCCAAGAGACCCAGTACTTC CASRPAEIQETQYF
- TRBJ2-2 - TRBV7-6 TGTGCCAGCAGCTTGTACAGGGAAATCACCGGGGAGCTGTTTTTT CASSLYREITGELFF
- TRBJ1-5 few TRBV27 TGTGCCAGCAGTTTAGGCAGTGGCCTTTGGCCCCAGCATTTT CASSLGSGLWPQHF
- TRBJ1-1 - TRBV28 TGTGCCAGCAGTTTATGGGGGTCTGAGGCTTTCTTT CASSLWGSEAFF
TRBD1 TRBJ1-1 few TRBV7-2 TGTGCCGTGTTACAGGGGACTGAAGCTTTCTTT CAVLQGTEAFF
- TRBJ1-4 few TRBV7-3 TGTGCCAGCAGCACGGGACGGCGACCTCATTATGCAACTAATGAAAAACTGTTTTTT CASSTGRRPHYATNEKLFF
TRBD1 TRBJ1-6 - TRBV12-5 TGTGCTAGTGGACCGGACAGGGGATATTCACCCCTCCACTTT CASGPDRGYSPLHF
TRBD2 TRBJ2-1 - TRBV19 TGTGCCAGTAGTAATAGCGGGGGAAACTACAATGAGCAGTTCTTC CASSNSGGNYNEQFF
- TRBJ1-1 - TRBV12-3/TRBV12-4 TGTGCCAGCAGTTTGTTCTTGAACACTGAAGCTTTCTTT CASSLFLNTEAFF